Following are 16 T cell receptor beta chains from one sample sequenced in a study of T cell responses to AZD1222 COVID-19 vaccine. The protocol was immunoSEQ multiplex PCR, while the TCRdb copy is restricted to in-frame clones and leaves out a portion. The sample carries 90,000 to 100,000 clones, 85% to 90% recorded once. Sequencing used peripheral blood, obtained 28 days after the second AZD1222 dose. The receptors stem from an adult who received the AZD1222 COVID-19 vaccine.

The chain employs TRBV7-9 and TRBJ2-5; D perhaps matches TRBD2 (5 bases). V was cut by 5 bases and J by 5 bases, with 21 bases left in between. This CDR3 is 16 amino acids long. Germline values: CDR1 SEHNR, CDR2 FQNEAQ (reference sequence). CDR3 DNA: TGTGCCAGCAGCCCATCGTGGACTCCTGGCGGGGAGACCCAGTACTTC. Its protein is CASSPSWTPGGETQYF.

This chain connects TRBV7-2 to TRBJ1-2; unclear D gene. CDR1 SGHTA and CDR2 FQGNSA come from the germline V gene. The V and J ends lost 0 bases and 4 bases respectively, with 9 bases between them. The CDR3 sequence is 14 residues long. The CDR3 is CASSLAGALYGYTF. Here the CDR3 DNA reads TGTGCCAGCAGCTTAGCTGGAGCCCTCTATGGCTACACCTTC.

This clone was recorded only once. The CDR3 nucleotides read TGTGCCAGCAGCGTAGTGGACAAGAACACTGAAGCTTTCTTT. Its protein product is CASSVVDKNTEAFF. The J gene is TRBJ1-1, the V gene TRBV9, with D perhaps matching TRBD1 (5 bases). The CDR3 contains 14 residues. Germline V lookup: CDR1 SGDLS, CDR2 YYNGEE. Trimming pared 0 bases from V and 1 base from J, leaving 7 bases between. Using reference TRBV9 and TRBJ1-1 for the parts outside the CDR3, the full variable domain is DSGVTQTPKHLITATGQRVTLRCSPRSGDLSVYWYQQSLDQGLQFLIQYYNGEERAKGNILERFSAQQFPDLHSELNLSSLELGDSALYFCASSVVDKNTEAFFGQGTRLTVV.

This chain links TRBV18 with TRBJ1-1; 8 bases agree with TRBD1. The CDR3 consists of 13 residues. V gave up 3 bases and J gave up 9 bases; unmatched junction bases: 6. Germline V CDR1 and CDR2: KGHSH, LQKENI. In DNA, the CDR3 is TGTGCCAGCTCACCCACACAGGGGGGAAAAGCTTTCTTT. This encodes CASSPTQGGKAFF.

V is TRBV7-9 and J is TRBJ1-1, with D possibly being TRBD1 (6 bases). The CDR3 has 14 amino acids. In germline, CDR1 is SEHNR, CDR2 FQNEAQ (reference sequence). The ends were cut back, 5 bases at V and 7 bases at J, with 17 bases in the middle. The CDR3 sequence is CASSPQGGVSEAFF. The DNA for the CDR3 is TGTGCCAGCAGCCCACAGGGAGGAGTGAGTGAAGCTTTCTTT.

The chain has TRBV7-3 and TRBJ2-2; 9 bases agree with TRBD2. The CDR3 contains 16 residues. The V segment lost 3 bases and the J segment 4 bases; nucleotides outside the gene matches: 6. Germline V CDR1 and CDR2: SGHTA, FQGTGA. The CDR3 nucleotides read TGTGCCAGCAGCTTTGCGACTAGCGGAATCACCGGGGAGCTGTTTTTT. Translated: CASSFATSGITGELFF.

As DNA, the CDR3 is TGTGCTAGTGGTTTGTGGCAGGTTCTTATCATAGGTGGCTACACCTTC. Translation gives CASGLWQVLIIGGYTF. The J gene is TRBJ1-2, the V gene TRBV12-5, with D unclear. CDR1 and CDR2 from the germline V gene are LGHNT and FRNRAP. This CDR3 is built from 16 residues. V dropped 2 bases and J dropped 7 bases, with 20 bases sitting between them.

The J gene is TRBJ1-1, the V gene TRBV3-1 (or the pseudogene TRBV3-2); TRBD1 matches 7 bases. Trimming took 4 bases from V and 1 from J; bases not matched to a gene: 9. CDR3 length equals 16 residues. The V gene's germline CDR1 is LGHDT and CDR2 YNNKEL (reference sequence). DNA for the CDR3: TGTGCCAGCAGCCCGGTACCGGGACAGTCGAACACTGAAGCTTTCTTT. Translating gives CASSPVPGQSNTEAFF.

This clone was picked up one time. This chain connects TRBV7-8 to TRBJ2-7, with unresolved D. This CDR3 comprises 14 residues. The germline V gene encodes CDR1 SGHVS and CDR2 FQNEAQ. The V end lost 0 bases, the J end lost 3 bases, and 9 bases lay between the germline ends. CDR3 sequence reads: CASSLAGIDYEQYF. CDR3 bases: TGTGCCAGCAGCTTAGCAGGGATCGACTACGAGCAGTACTTC.

This clone occurred once. The CDR3 is CASSFHLNTEAFF. The CDR3 DNA sequence: TGTGCCAGCAGTTTTCACTTGAACACTGAAGCTTTCTTT. This rearrangement joins TRBV27 to TRBJ1-1; no firm D call. The germline V gene has CDR1 MNHEY and CDR2 SMNVEV (reference sequence). The germline V and J ends were trimmed by 3 bases and 0 bases, with 5 bases remaining between them. The CDR3 is 13 residues long.

The chain is built from TRBV10-2 and TRBJ2-2; 10 bases are shared with TRBD2. With 7 bases clipped from V and 6 bases from J, the junction kept 5 bases outside the gene matches. From germline, CDR1 is WSHSY and CDR2 SAAADI. The CDR3 covers 14 residues. CDR3 bases: TGCGCCAGCAAGCTAGCGGGAGATGCCGGGGAGCTGTTTTTT. Translating gives CASKLAGDAGELFF.

V is TRBV30 and J is TRBJ1-2; 8 bases match TRBD1. The CDR3 sequence is 13 residues long. V was pared by 3 bases and J by 4 bases, with 4 bases of the junction left unmatched. The germline CDR1 and CDR2 sequences are GTSNPN and SVGIG (reference sequence). The CDR3 loop is CAWSAGQGYGYTF. The DNA of the CDR3 is TGTGCCTGGAGCGCAGGACAGGGCTATGGCTACACCTTC.

The chain combines TRBV7-2 with TRBJ2-7; D uncertain. This CDR3 region has 15 residues. The V end lost 2 bases, the J end lost 0 bases, and 11 bases lay between the germline ends. Germline V lookup: CDR1 SGHTA, CDR2 FQGNSA. CDR3 sequence reads: CASSLYRASSYEQYF. As DNA, the CDR3 is TGTGCCAGCAGCTTATATAGGGCCAGCTCCTACGAGCAGTACTTC.

The chain has TRBV28 and TRBJ2-7; 7 bases line up with TRBD2. This CDR3 has 14 amino acids. CDR1 and CDR2 (germline): MDHEN, SYDVKM. V lost 7 bases and J lost 7; bases outside the gene matches: 13. In DNA, the CDR3 is TGTGCCAGCACCTCCTTGGGGAGGGCAGAAGAGCAGTACTTC. It is translated as CASTSLGRAEEQYF.

This rearrangement joins TRBV7-2 to TRBJ2-7; 10 bases map to TRBD2. The CDR3 has 16 residues. CDR1 and CDR2 from the germline V gene are SGHTA and FQGNSA. The trim removed 6 bases at V and 2 bases at J, leaving 10 bases unmatched. Here the CDR3 reads CASSSRLAGGAYEQYF. The CDR3 DNA sequence: TGTGCCAGCAGTTCAAGACTAGCGGGTGGGGCCTACGAGCAGTACTTC.

The V call is TRBV2, the J call TRBJ1-1; tentative D call: TRBD1 (6 bases). CDR1 SNHLY and CDR2 FYNNEI come from the germline V gene. The CDR3 is made up of 14 amino acids. V was pared by 6 bases and J by 5 bases, with 16 bases between. CDR3: CASSSTGRGTEAFF. DNA for the CDR3: TGTGCCAGCAGCTCCACAGGGAGGGGGACTGAAGCTTTCTTT. The full variable domain, with the rest looked up from reference TRBV2 and TRBJ1-1, is EPEVTQTPSHQVTQMGQEVILRCVPISNHLYFYWYRQILGQKVEFLVSFYNNEISEKSEIFDDQFSVERPDGSNFTLKIRSTKLEDSAMYFCASSSTGRGTEAFFGQGTRLTVV.